Listed below are T cell receptor beta chains from one sample, sequenced in a study of blood T cell repertoires in COVID-19. Assay: immunoSEQ multiplex PCR; the TCRdb copy retains only in-frame clones and omits some. Altogether more than 90,000 clones are present, 75% to 90% being singletons, with the ten largest covering roughly 8%. The sample was peripheral blood. Source of these receptors: a human donor in a cohort sampled during active COVID-19. CDR3s include the opening cysteine and the closing phenylalanine or tryptophan. The order of the fields is clone size, J gene, V gene, D gene, CDR3 length, CDR3 protein, CDR3 DNA. The D gene is left open where the match is weak. Part of the rows lack a size; the others show once, few, many or a class for expanded clones.

NA,TRBJ2-5,TRBV11-3,NA,11,CASSTTKTQYF,TGTGCCAGCAGCACAACGAAGACCCAGTACTTC
NA,TRBJ1-2,TRBV5-1,TRBD1,14,CASSPGTGGNGYTF,TGCGCCAGCAGCCCCGGGACAGGGGGCAATGGCTACACCTTC
NA,TRBJ2-2,TRBV5-4,NA,16,CASSAGPNKVTGELFF,TGTGCCAGCAGCGCGGGACCAAACAAGGTCACCGGGGAGCTGTTTTTT
NA,TRBJ1-3,TRBV7-2,NA,14,CASSYDSSGNTIYF,TGTGCCAGCAGCTACGACAGTTCTGGAAACACCATATATTTT
NA,TRBJ1-6,TRBV3-1/TRBV3-2,NA,15,CASSQVRGLDSPLHF,TGTGCCAGCAGCCAAGTGAGGGGACTCGATTCACCCCTCCACTTT
NA,TRBJ2-7,TRBV12-3/TRBV12-4,NA,13,CASSPSPAYEQYF,TGTGCCAGCAGCCCCTCACCAGCCTACGAGCAGTACTTC
NA,TRBJ2-7,TRBV11-3,TRBD1,14,CASSLFGTGREQYF,TGTGCCAGCAGCTTATTTGGGACAGGGCGCGAGCAGTACTTC
NA,TRBJ2-7,TRBV28,TRBD2,15,CASSSWSGRSYEQYF,TGTGCCAGCAGTTCTTGGAGCGGGAGGTCCTACGAGCAGTACTTC
NA,TRBJ2-7,TRBV19,NA,11,CASKSAMRQYF,TGTGCCAGTAAATCCGCCATGCGGCAGTACTTC
NA,TRBJ2-7,TRBV27,TRBD2,17,CASSLPGLAGDSYEQYF,TGTGCCAGCAGTTTACCAGGACTAGCGGGAGACTCCTACGAGCAGTACTTC
NA,TRBJ2-2,TRBV5-4,NA,16,CASSLPPGIGTGELFF,TGTGCCAGCAGCTTACCTCCGGGGATCGGCACCGGGGAGCTGTTTTTT
NA,TRBJ1-4,TRBV27,TRBD1,15,CASSLSRTGNEKLFF,TGTGCCAGCAGTTTATCAAGGACAGGGAATGAAAAACTGTTTTTT
NA,TRBJ1-2,TRBV7-3,TRBD1,13,CASSWTQGNGYTF,TGTGCCAGCAGCTGGACACAGGGGAATGGCTACACCTTC
NA,TRBJ2-3,TRBV10-1,TRBD1,15,CASSRTGRSTDTQYF,TGCGCCAGCAGTCGGACAGGGAGATCTACAGATACGCAGTATTTT
NA,TRBJ1-1,TRBV7-3,TRBD1,14,CASSPGGRGTEAFF,TGTGCCAGCAGCCCAGGGGGCAGAGGCACTGAAGCTTTCTTT
few,TRBJ2-1,TRBV5-5,TRBD1,15,CASSQGQGPYNEQFF,TGTGCCAGCAGCCAGGGACAGGGGCCCTACAATGAGCAGTTCTTC
NA,TRBJ2-7,TRBV18,TRBD1,14,CASSPGTGGYEQYF,TGTGCCAGCTCACCGGGGACAGGGGGTTACGAGCAGTACTTC
NA,TRBJ2-1,TRBV21-1,NA,14,CASSSQGAYNEQFF,TGTGCCAGCAGCTCTCAGGGGGCCTACAATGAGCAGTTCTTC
NA,TRBJ1-1,TRBV2,NA,15,CASSDKHNRNTEAFF,TGTGCCAGCAGTGATAAACATAATCGTAACACTGAAGCTTTCTTT
NA,TRBJ1-2,TRBV27,TRBD1,15,CASTHGGQGNYGYTF,TGTGCCAGCACCCATGGGGGACAGGGGAACTATGGCTACACCTTC
NA,TRBJ1-5,TRBV29-1,TRBD1,12,CSTGTANQPQHF,TGCAGCACCGGGACAGCAAATCAGCCCCAGCATTTT
NA,TRBJ1-2,TRBV9,TRBD1,17,CASSVVGRTGGIQGYTF,TGTGCCAGCAGCGTAGTGGGGAGGACAGGGGGCATCCAAGGCTACACCTTC
once,TRBJ1-2,TRBV2,TRBD1,13,CASSVQGAAGYTF,TGTGCCAGCAGTGTACAGGGGGCGGCTGGCTACACCTTC
NA,TRBJ2-7,TRBV2,TRBD1,12,CASSGQGYEQYF,TGTGCCAGCAGTGGACAGGGCTACGAGCAGTACTTC
NA,TRBJ1-2,TRBV7-2,NA,16,CASSPPPGRGNYGYTF,TGTGCCAGCAGCCCACCCCCGGGACGGGGGAACTATGGCTACACCTTC
NA,TRBJ2-7,TRBV29-1,TRBD2,15,CSVEDSSGGDYEQYF,TGCAGCGTTGAAGATTCTAGCGGGGGGGACTACGAGCAGTACTTC
NA,TRBJ2-2,TRBV12-3/TRBV12-4,NA,13,CASGSTETGELFF,TGTGCCAGCGGCTCGACAGAGACCGGGGAGCTGTTTTTT
NA,TRBJ2-7,TRBV5-1,NA,15,CASSLGGASVGEQYF,TGCGCCAGCAGCTTGGGCGGGGCGTCGGTTGGCGAGCAGTACTTC
NA,TRBJ2-7,TRBV19,TRBD1,14,CASSMGQGLYEQYF,TGTGCCAGTAGTATGGGACAGGGTTTGTACGAGCAGTACTTC
NA,TRBJ2-3,TRBV6-6,TRBD2,16,CASSYVRGEYTDTQYF,TGTGCCAGCAGTTACGTTCGGGGGGAGTACACAGATACGCAGTATTTT
NA,TRBJ2-1,TRBV9,NA,13,CASTGLEYNEQFF,TGTGCCAGCACCGGACTGGAATACAATGAGCAGTTCTTC
NA,TRBJ2-7,TRBV28,NA,15,CASSPVGRSSYEQYF,TGTGCCAGCAGCCCGGTGGGGCGGAGCTCCTACGAGCAGTACTTC
NA,TRBJ2-1,TRBV10-3,NA,14,CAISSISSYNEQFF,TGTGCCATCAGTTCCATCAGCTCCTACAATGAGCAGTTCTTC
NA,TRBJ2-7,TRBV5-1,TRBD1,12,CASGQAEREQYF,TGCGCCAGCGGACAGGCAGAGCGGGAGCAGTACTTC
once,TRBJ1-2,TRBV11-1,NA,12,CASSTIFGGYTF,TGTGCCAGCAGCACCATCTTCGGTGGCTACACCTTC
NA,TRBJ2-1,TRBV6-5,NA,13,CASTLQGSSEQFF,TGTGCCAGCACCTTACAGGGTTCGTCTGAGCAGTTCTTC
NA,TRBJ2-2,TRBV29-1,NA,14,CSVVGGPNTGELFF,TGCAGCGTTGTGGGCGGGCCGAACACCGGGGAGCTGTTTTTT
few,TRBJ2-3,TRBV11-1,NA,12,CASSPAGATQYF,TGTGCCAGCAGCCCCGCGGGGGCTACGCAGTATTTT
NA,TRBJ2-1,TRBV5-4,TRBD2,15,CASSVAGLARNEQFF,TGTGCCAGCAGCGTGGCGGGACTAGCGCGGAATGAGCAGTTCTTC
few,TRBJ2-1,TRBV4-1,TRBD2,20,CASSQPWGLAGVTGGNEQFF,TGCGCCAGCAGCCAACCCTGGGGACTAGCGGGAGTAACCGGAGGGAATGAGCAGTTCTTC
NA,TRBJ2-1,TRBV3-1/TRBV3-2,TRBD2,17,CASSQETSGGPGNEQFF,TGTGCCAGCAGCCAAGAGACTAGCGGGGGACCGGGCAATGAGCAGTTCTTC
NA,TRBJ1-4,TRBV28,NA,16,CASSTLGANREVKLFF,TGTGCCAGCAGTACCCTGGGGGCTAACCGGGAGGTAAAACTGTTTTTT
many,TRBJ1-2,TRBV19,NA,15,CASGLDSQPRYGYTF,TGTGCCAGTGGACTGGACAGCCAACCCCGCTATGGCTACACCTTC
NA,TRBJ2-1,TRBV27,TRBD1,14,CARWTGGERNEQFF,TGTGCCCGATGGACAGGGGGCGAGAGGAATGAGCAGTTCTTC
few,TRBJ2-2,TRBV11-2,NA,15,CASSPTAGNTGELFF,TGTGCCAGCAGCCCAACTGCGGGTAACACCGGGGAGCTGTTTTTT
NA,TRBJ2-7,TRBV5-8,TRBD2,17,CASSVLPGLAGKDEQYF,TGTGCCAGCAGCGTGCTCCCGGGACTAGCGGGAAAAGACGAGCAGTACTTC
NA,TRBJ1-2,TRBV19,NA,15,CASSTPGQGTRGYTF,TGTGCCAGTAGTACGCCTGGCCAGGGCACACGCGGCTACACCTTC
NA,TRBJ2-4,TRBV6-6,TRBD1,14,CASSPGTGKNIQYF,TGTGCCAGCAGTCCAGGGACAGGGAAAAACATTCAGTACTTC
few,TRBJ2-5,TRBV28,TRBD2,15,CASSSSGRARETQYF,TGTGCCAGCAGTAGCAGCGGGAGGGCCAGAGAGACCCAGTACTTC
NA,TRBJ2-3,TRBV12-3/TRBV12-4,NA,13,CASRTDSGDTQYF,TGTGCCAGCAGGACGGACTCCGGGGATACGCAGTATTTT
NA,TRBJ1-3,TRBV6-5,NA,13,CASGGGIGNTIYF,TGTGCCAGCGGGGGGGGCATCGGAAACACCATATATTTT
once,TRBJ2-7,TRBV6-2/TRBV6-3,TRBD2,17,CASSLRLAGGLTYEQYF,TGTGCCAGCAGTTTGCGACTAGCGGGGGGACTAACCTACGAGCAGTACTTC
NA,TRBJ1-2,TRBV2,NA,11,CASSRDYGYTF,TGTGCCAGCAGTAGAGATTATGGCTACACCTTC
NA,TRBJ2-7,TRBV12-3/TRBV12-4,NA,13,CASRRDTSYEQYF,TGTGCCAGCCGCCGGGACACCTCCTACGAGCAGTACTTC
NA,TRBJ1-1,TRBV4-1,NA,15,CASSPGGIGNTEAFF,TGCGCCAGCAGCCCAGGCGGGATCGGGAACACTGAAGCTTTCTTT
NA,TRBJ2-1,TRBV30,TRBD1,11,CAWADREQQFF,TGTGCCTGGGCCGACAGGGAACAGCAGTTCTTC
NA,TRBJ2-7,TRBV5-1,TRBD1,15,CASSVSGTGNYEQYF,TGCGCCAGCAGCGTCTCCGGGACAGGAAACTACGAGCAGTACTTC